This paragraph reports one TCR beta chain. This clone was found a few times. Its target antigen remains unknown. No per-base quality is available; no much larger clone lies one base away. Libraries were made using PCR. Sequencer: Illumina HiSeq 4000. High-throughput sequencing was used to profile the TCR beta-chain CDR3 region of each patient. Per the original workflow: A classifier to discriminate distant-metastatic papillary thyroid cancer patients was built from CDR3 differences across clinicopathological groups. The Shannon index was used to assess repertoire diversity, and the Morisita-Horn index was used to assess tumor-blood repertoire similarity. The raw public data were reprocessed by TCRdb itself: fastp quality trimming at Q25, MiXCR clonotype calling, in-frame beta chains only. V and J calls and clone size were set by TCRdb, not the authors. The sample records tens of thousands of clones, 20% to 25% of which are singletons. Clones ranked in the top ten supply roughly 4.4% of the sample.

As encoded in the germline V gene (reference sequence), CDR1 is SEHNR while CDR2 is FQNEAQ. Trimming takes 2 bases off V and 3 bases off J; junction bases not matched to a gene: 14. Measured from the cysteine to the phenylalanine, the CDR3 is 19 residues long. The DNA shown is the 57-base CDR3, in frame from base 1. The source of the sample is a study of metastatic and nonmetastatic thyroid tumors (dated by TCRdb to the early 2020s). About the investigation overall: For patients with malignant and with benign thyroid disease, the researchers compared repertoires between peripheral blood samples and tumor or nodule tissue samples. The paper's findings and limits, for the study overall: TCR beta diversity was reported as significantly higher in malignant tumors than in benign nodules, in both blood and tumor samples.

None of the patients had been given any treatment before thyroid surgery. The study retrospectively analysed patient clinical samples collected from about 2012 to 2019 using T-cell receptor beta sequencing. Sequencing was done on a sample of adjacent normal tissue. The V gene is TRBV7-9 and the J gene is TRBJ2-1; 9 junctional bases match TRBD2. This TCR derives from a female donor with papillary thyroid cancer or a benign thyroid nodule (not recorded which). Some clones in this sample may be carry-over from other donors' samples. The CDR3 corresponds to CASSLSRVQAGGLYNEQFF. The sequenced DNA: TGTGCCAGCAGCTTAAGCAGGGTCCAAGCGGGGGGACTCTACAATGAGCAGTTCTTC.